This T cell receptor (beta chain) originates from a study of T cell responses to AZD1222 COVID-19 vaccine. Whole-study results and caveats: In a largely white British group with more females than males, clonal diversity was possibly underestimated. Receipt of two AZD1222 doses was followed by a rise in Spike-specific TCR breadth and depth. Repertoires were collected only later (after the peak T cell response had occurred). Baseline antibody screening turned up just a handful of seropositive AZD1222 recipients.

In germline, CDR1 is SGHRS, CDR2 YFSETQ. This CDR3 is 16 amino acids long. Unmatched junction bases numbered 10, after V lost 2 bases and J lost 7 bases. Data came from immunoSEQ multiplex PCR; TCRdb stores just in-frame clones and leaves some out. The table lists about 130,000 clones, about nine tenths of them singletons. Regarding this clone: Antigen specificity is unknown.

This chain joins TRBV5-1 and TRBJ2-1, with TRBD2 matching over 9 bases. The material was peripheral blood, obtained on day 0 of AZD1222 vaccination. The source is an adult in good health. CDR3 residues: CASSFLGLAGKNEQFF. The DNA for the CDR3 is TGCGCCAGCAGCTTCCTGGGACTAGCTGGTAAGAATGAGCAGTTCTTC.